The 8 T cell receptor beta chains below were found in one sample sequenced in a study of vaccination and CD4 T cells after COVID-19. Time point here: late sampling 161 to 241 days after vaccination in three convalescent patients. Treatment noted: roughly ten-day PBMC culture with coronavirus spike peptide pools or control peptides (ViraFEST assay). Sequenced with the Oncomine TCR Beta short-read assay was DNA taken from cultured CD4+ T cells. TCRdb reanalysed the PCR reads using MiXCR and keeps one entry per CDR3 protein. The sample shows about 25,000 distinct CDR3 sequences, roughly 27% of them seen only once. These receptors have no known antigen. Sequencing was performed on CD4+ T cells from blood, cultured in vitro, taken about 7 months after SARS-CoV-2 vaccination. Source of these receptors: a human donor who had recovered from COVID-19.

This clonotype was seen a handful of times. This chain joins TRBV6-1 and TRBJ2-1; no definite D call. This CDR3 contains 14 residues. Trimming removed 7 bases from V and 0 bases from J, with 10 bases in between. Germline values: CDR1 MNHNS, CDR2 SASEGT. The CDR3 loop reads CASKDQSSYNEQFF. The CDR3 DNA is TGTGCCAGCAAAGACCAGAGCTCCTACAATGAGCAGTTCTTC.

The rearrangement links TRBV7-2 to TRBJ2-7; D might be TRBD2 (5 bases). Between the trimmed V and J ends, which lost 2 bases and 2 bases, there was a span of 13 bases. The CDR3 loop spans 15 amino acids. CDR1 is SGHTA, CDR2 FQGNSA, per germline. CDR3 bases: TGTGCCAGCAGCTTATCCGGCCTCGGGACCTACGAGCAGTACTTC. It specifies CASSLSGLGTYEQYF.

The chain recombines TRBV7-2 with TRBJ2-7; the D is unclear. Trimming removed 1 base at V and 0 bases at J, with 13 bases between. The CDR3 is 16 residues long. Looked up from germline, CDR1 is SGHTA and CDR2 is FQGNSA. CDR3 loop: CASSLGRDIPSYEQYF. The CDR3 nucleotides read TGTGCCAGCAGCTTAGGGCGAGACATTCCCTCCTACGAGCAGTACTTC. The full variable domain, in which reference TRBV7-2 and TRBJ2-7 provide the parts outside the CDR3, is GAGVSQSPSNKVTEKGKDVELRCDPISGHTALYWYRQSLGQGLEFLIYFQGNSAPDKSGLPSDRFSAERTGGSVSTLTIQRTQQEDSAVYLCASSLGRDIPSYEQYFGPGTRLTVT.

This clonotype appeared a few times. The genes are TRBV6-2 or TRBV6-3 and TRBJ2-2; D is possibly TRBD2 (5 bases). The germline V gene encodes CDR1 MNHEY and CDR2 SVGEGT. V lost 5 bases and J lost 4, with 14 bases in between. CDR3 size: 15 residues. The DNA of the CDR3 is TGTGCCAGCAGTCGAGCGGAGCACCCCACCGGGGAGCTGTTTTTT. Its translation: CASSRAEHPTGELFF.

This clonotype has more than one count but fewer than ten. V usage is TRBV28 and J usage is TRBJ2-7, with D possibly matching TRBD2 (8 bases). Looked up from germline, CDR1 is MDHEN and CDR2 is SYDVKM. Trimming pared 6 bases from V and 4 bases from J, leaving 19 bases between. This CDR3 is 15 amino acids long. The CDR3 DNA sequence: TGTGCCAGCAGGCCGGGAGGGCAGGGGGAATACGAGCAGTACTTC. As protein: CASRPGGQGEYEQYF.

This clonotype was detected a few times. CDR3 sequence (DNA): TGCAGCGGGGGGGGACTAGCGGGAGGAATAGGGGAGCAGTACTTC. Its translation: CSGGGLAGGIGEQYF. The J gene is TRBJ2-7, the V gene TRBV29-1, with 15 nucleotides matching TRBD2. Germline V gene sequence: CDR1 SQVTM, CDR2 ANQGSEA. The CDR3 runs 15 residues. V lost 7 bases, J lost 7 bases, and 11 bases stayed unmatched.

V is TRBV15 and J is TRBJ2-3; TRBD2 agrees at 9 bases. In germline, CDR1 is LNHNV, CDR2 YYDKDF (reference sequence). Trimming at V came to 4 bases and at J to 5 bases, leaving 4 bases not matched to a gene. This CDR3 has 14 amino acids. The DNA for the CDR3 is TGTGCCACCAGCATGGCGGGAGGGCAAGATACGCAGTATTTT. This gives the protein CATSMAGGQDTQYF.

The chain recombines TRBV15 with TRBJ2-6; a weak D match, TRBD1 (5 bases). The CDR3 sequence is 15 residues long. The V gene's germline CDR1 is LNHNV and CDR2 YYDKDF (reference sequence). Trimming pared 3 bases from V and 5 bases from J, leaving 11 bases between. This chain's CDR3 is CATSSDSPRANVLTF. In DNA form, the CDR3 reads TGTGCCACCAGCAGCGACAGCCCGAGGGCCAACGTCCTGACTTTC.